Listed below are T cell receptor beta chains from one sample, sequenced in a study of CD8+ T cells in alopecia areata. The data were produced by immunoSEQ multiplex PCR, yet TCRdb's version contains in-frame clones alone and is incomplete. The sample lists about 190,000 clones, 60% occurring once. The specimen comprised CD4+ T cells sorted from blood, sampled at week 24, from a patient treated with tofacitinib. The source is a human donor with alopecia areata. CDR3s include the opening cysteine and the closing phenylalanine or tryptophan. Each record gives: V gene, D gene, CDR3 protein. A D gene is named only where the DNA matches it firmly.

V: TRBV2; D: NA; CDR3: CASRETSQGASPLHF
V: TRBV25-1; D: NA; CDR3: CASSAGLHIQYF
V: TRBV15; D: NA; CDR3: CATSRGLFGQEQYF
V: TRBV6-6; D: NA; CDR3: CASSYARGYGYTF
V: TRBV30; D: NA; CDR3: CAWSGQGNQPQHF
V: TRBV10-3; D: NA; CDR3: CAISPQGLDNEQFF
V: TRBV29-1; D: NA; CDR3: CSGRDDYRAFF
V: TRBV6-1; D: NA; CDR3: CASRRDPGAEAFF
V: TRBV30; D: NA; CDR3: CAWSEQGRYSNQPQHF
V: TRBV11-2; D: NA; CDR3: CASSSYSQGSNYGYTF
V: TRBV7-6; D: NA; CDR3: CASSLGLNHSPLHF
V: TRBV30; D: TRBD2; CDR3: CAWSWLAGEETQYF
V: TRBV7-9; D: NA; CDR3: CASSVDGVGETQYF
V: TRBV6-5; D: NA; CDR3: CASTPTQTADTQYF
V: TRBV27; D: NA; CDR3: CASSLKGYREEDTQYF
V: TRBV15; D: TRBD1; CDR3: CATSSRTGGLDTQYF
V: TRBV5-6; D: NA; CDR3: CASSSTGSYGYTF
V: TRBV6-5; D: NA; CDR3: CASSYRMGSNGYTF
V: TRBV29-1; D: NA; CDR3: CSVEGTGTDTQYF
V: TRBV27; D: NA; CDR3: CASSFAGDQPQHF
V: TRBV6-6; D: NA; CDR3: CASSDPGTEAFF
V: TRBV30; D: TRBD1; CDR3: CAWRPGQAQNIQYF
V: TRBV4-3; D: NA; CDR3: CASSQTGSEGYTF
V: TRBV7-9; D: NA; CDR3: CASSLGVRVF
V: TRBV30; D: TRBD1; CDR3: CAWSGTGQGTDTQYF
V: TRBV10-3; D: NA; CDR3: CAISSFREGQPQHF
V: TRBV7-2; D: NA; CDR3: CASSYRGDQPQHF
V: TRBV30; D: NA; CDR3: CAWSVVGIAGELFF
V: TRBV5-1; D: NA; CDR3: CASSSDAAGLSYEQYF
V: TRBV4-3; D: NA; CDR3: CASSQDENNSPLHF
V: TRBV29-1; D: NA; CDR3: CSVGLQGSGNQPQHF
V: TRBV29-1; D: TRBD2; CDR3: CSVLAGLVGEQFF
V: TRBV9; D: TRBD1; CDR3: CASSEGQGASYGYTF
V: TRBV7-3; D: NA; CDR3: CASSLQKGSPLHF
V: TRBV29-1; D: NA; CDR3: CSVEPGGGEAFF
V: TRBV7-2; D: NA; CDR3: CASSLESATNYGYTF
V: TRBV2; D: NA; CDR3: CASSGGISEANVLTF
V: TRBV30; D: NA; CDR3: CAWSVSRNSPLHF
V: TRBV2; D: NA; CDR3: CASTSDWNQPQHF
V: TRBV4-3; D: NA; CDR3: CASSQERSSPKNIQYF
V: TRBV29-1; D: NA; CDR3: CSVSGGTDTQYF
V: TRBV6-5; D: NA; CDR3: CASSYGDRGVGEQYF
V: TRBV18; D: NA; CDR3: CASSPSKGDNSPLHF
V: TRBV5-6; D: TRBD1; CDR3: CASSYRGTGTYEQYF
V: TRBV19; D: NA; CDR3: CASRTRATDGYTF
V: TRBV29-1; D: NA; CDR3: CSVEGVLMNTEAFF
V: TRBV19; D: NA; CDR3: CASSVNTEAFF
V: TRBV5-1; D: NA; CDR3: CASSLAGFYGYTF
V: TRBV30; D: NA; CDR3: CAWMGRSNYGYTF
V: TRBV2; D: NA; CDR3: CASTRGEGYTF
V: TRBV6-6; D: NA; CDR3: CASSYLGAFEQFF
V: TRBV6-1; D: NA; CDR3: CASREGNTGELFF
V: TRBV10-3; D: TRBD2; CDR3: CAIASGASGGTDTQYF
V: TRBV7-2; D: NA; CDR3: CASSFRGGQPQHF
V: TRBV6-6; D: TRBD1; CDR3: CASMAGGNSQPQHF
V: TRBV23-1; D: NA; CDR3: CASSPPEAGYNSPLHF
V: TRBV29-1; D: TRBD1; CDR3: CSVRQGEQPQHF
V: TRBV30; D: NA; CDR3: CAWSVTFSTDTQYF
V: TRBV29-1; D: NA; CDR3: CSVSSTTDTQYF
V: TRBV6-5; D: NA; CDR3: CASSPLANTEAFF